The 13 T cell receptor beta chains in this list originate from one sample, sequenced in a study of blood T cell repertoires in COVID-19. Assay: immunoSEQ multiplex PCR; the TCRdb copy retains only in-frame clones and omits some. The table records around 180,000 clones, just under 80% of them present only once. The sequencing input was peripheral blood. These receptors originate from a man between 65 and 79 years old with active or convalescent COVID-19.

The chain has TRBV5-8 and TRBJ2-3, with D perhaps TRBD2 (7 bases). CDR1 and CDR2 (germline): SGHTS, YDEGEE. Deletions cut 4 bases from V and 2 bases from J, with 26 bases between. CDR3 length equals 19 residues. CDR3 residues: CASSPIGGGGASFTDTQYF. The CDR3 DNA follows: TGTGCCAGCAGCCCCATTGGTGGCGGGGGCGCCTCGTTCACAGATACGCAGTATTTT.

The J gene is TRBJ1-2, the V gene TRBV27; tentative D call: TRBD1 (6 bases). Trimming stripped 3 bases from V and 7 bases from J, with 9 bases between. From germline, CDR1 is MNHEY and CDR2 SMNVEV (reference sequence). This CDR3 has 12 amino acids. CDR3 in DNA: TGTGCCAGCAGTTTCGGCAGGGGTGGCTACACCTTC. Amino acid sequence: CASSFGRGGYTF.

This clone has a single count. The chain has TRBV30 and TRBJ2-7, with 8 positions matching TRBD2. V lost 2 bases, J lost 2 bases, and 2 bases stayed unmatched. Germline assignment: CDR1 GTSNPN and CDR2 SVGIG (reference sequence). The CDR3 is 13 amino acids. The CDR3 DNA reads TGTGCCTGGAGTCCGGGGGGGCCCTACGAGCAGTACTTC. This sequence encodes CAWSPGGPYEQYF.

The chain combines TRBV11-3 with TRBJ1-3; 8 positions match TRBD1. Per the germline V gene, CDR1 is SGHNT and CDR2 is YENEEA. The CDR3 has 14 residues. V trimming: 8 bases; J trimming: 4 bases; junction bases outside the gene matches: 7. DNA of the CDR3: TGTGCCAGCCATAGGCAGGGGGCCGGAAACACCATATATTTT. The encoded protein is CASHRQGAGNTIYF.

The chain carries TRBV19 and TRBJ2-7; a weak D match, TRBD2 (6 bases). Between the trimmed V and J ends, which lost 3 bases and 6 bases, there was a span of 12 bases. CDR1 is LNHDA and CDR2 is SQIVND in the germline V gene (reference sequence). The CDR3 covers 13 residues. CDR3: CASSINWGGEQYF. CDR3 DNA: TGTGCCAGTAGTATCAATTGGGGAGGCGAGCAGTACTTC.

The chain is built from TRBV7-8 and TRBJ2-5, with D possibly TRBD2 on 5 matching bases. The CDR3 loop spans 16 amino acids. The germline gives CDR1 SGHVS, CDR2 FQNEAQ. Trimming shortened V by 0 bases and J by 6 bases, and 17 bases separated the two germline ends. The CDR3 nucleotides read TGTGCCAGCAGCTTAGCCTTCCGGGGTTTTTTGAAGACCCAGTACTTC. Its translation: CASSLAFRGFLKTQYF.

The genes are TRBV5-6 and TRBJ2-1; perhaps TRBD1 as D (5 bases). Germline V gene sequence: CDR1 SGHDT, CDR2 YYEEEE. V lost 0 bases, J lost 3 bases, and 7 bases lay in between. This CDR3 is 14 amino acids long. The chain's CDR3 is CASSLVGVYNEQFF. As DNA, the CDR3 is TGTGCCAGCAGCTTGGTAGGGGTCTACAATGAGCAGTTCTTC.

This clone was seen a handful of times. This chain links TRBV7-9 with TRBJ2-3; the D gene is possibly TRBD2 (5 bases). V was trimmed by 1 base and J by 2 bases, leaving 13 bases between them. This CDR3 is built from 16 residues. CDR1 is SEHNR and CDR2 is FQNEAQ in the germline V gene (reference sequence). Here the CDR3 reads CASSLVRSGYTDTQYF. CDR3 in DNA: TGTGCCAGCAGCTTAGTGCGGTCGGGGTACACAGATACGCAGTATTTT.

The chain joins TRBV7-9 to TRBJ2-1; TRBD2 aligns across 14 bases. Germline assignment: CDR1 SEHNR and CDR2 FQNEAQ (reference sequence). V gave up 5 bases and J gave up 8 bases; unmatched junction bases: 5. CDR3 length: 15 residues. The CDR3 region is CASSPGLAGVYEQFF. As DNA, the CDR3 is TGTGCCAGCAGCCCGGGACTAGCGGGAGTTTATGAGCAGTTCTTC. The complete variable domain, with remaining parts taken from reference TRBV7-9 and TRBJ2-1, reads DTGVSQNPRHKITKRGQNVTFRCDPISEHNRLYWYRQTLGQGPEFLTYFQNEAQLEKSRLLSDRFSAERPKGSFSTLEIQRTEQGDSAMYLCASSPGLAGVYEQFFGPGTRLTVL.

This chain uses TRBV6-2 or TRBV6-3 with TRBJ2-5; possibly TRBD2 for D (6 bases). The ends were cut back, 5 bases at V and 1 base at J, with 8 bases in the middle. The CDR3 consists of 13 residues. CDR1 MNHEY and CDR2 SVGEGT come from the germline V gene. The CDR3 bases are TGTGCCAGCAGTGGTAGCGGCCAAGAGACCCAGTACTTC. Protein product: CASSGSGQETQYF.

This clone was detected only once. V usage is TRBV5-1 and J usage is TRBJ2-1; no clear D gene. V gave up 4 bases and J gave up 1 base, with 9 bases separating them. Germline values: CDR1 SGHRS, CDR2 YFSETQ. The CDR3 has 14 amino acids. CDR3 nucleotide sequence: TGCGCCAGCAGCCCTGACGGGTCCTACAATGAGCAGTTCTTC. It codes for CASSPDGSYNEQFF.

The CDR3 is CAISEMGTDYGYTF. The CDR3 DNA is TGTGCCATCAGTGAGATGGGCACCGACTATGGCTACACCTTC. V gene TRBV10-3 combines with J gene TRBJ1-2; D unclear. Germline CDR1 ENHRY, CDR2 SYGVKD. CDR3 size: 14 residues. V dropped 2 bases and J dropped 3 bases, with 10 bases sitting between them.

The chain recombines TRBV5-1 with TRBJ2-1, with D tentatively TRBD1 (6 bases). V lost 4 bases and J 5 bases, leaving 19 bases between the germline ends. Germline V lookup: CDR1 SGHRS, CDR2 YFSETQ. CDR3 length: 16 amino acids. Written as DNA, the CDR3 is TGCGCCAGCAGCCCCCAGGGGTCCGGGGCGAACAATGAGCAGTTCTTC. This translates into CASSPQGSGANNEQFF.